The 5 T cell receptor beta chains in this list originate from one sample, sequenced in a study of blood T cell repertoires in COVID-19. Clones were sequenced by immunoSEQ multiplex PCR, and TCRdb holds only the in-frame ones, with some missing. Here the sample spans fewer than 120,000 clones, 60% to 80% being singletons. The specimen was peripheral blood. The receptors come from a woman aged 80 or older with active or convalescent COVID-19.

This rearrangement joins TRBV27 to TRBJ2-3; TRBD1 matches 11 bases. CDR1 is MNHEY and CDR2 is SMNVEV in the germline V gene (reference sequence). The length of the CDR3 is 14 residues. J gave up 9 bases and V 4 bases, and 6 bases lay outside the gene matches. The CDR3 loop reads CASSSGTGGDTQYF. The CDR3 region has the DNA TGTGCCAGCAGTTCAGGGACAGGGGGTGACACGCAGTATTTT.

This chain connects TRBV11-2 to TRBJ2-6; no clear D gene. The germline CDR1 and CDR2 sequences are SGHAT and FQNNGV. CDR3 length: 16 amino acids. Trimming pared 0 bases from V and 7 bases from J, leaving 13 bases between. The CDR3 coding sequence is TGTGCCAGCAGCTTAGAAGACCGACTCCTAGCCAACGTCCTGACTTTC. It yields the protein CASSLEDRLLANVLTF.

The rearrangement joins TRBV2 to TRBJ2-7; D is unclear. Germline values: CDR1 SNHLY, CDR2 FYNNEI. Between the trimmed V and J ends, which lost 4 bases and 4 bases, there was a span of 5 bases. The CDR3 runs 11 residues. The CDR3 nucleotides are TGTGCCAGCAGTGCGCGATACGAGCAGTACTTC. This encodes CASSARYEQYF.

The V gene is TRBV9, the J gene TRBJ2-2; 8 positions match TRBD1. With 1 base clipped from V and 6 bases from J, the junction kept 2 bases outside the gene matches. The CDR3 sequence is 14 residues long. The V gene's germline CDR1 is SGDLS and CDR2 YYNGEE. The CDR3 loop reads CASSVQGASGELFF. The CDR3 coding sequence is TGTGCCAGCAGCGTACAGGGGGCGTCCGGGGAGCTGTTTTTT.

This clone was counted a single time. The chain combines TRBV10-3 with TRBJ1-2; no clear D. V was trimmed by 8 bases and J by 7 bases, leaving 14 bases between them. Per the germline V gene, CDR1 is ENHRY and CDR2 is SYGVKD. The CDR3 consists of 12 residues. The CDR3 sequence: CAIRGVLGGYTF. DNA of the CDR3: TGTGCCATCCGCGGGGTTCTGGGTGGCTACACCTTC.